Below, one T cell receptor beta chain is given with its context. This specimen belongs to a study of blood T cell repertoires in COVID-19. Trimming left V 3 bases short and J 0 bases short, with 17 bases between. The CDR3 sequence is 17 residues long. The germline CDR1 and CDR2 sequences are KGHSH and LQKENI. This table comes from immunoSEQ multiplex PCR, and its TCRdb copy is limited to in-frame clones, with some not included. The sample yields approximately 150,000 clones, roughly three quarters seen once. The chain links TRBV18 to TRBJ1-1, with D perhaps matching TRBD1 (6 bases). The TCR originated in a man aged 45-65 years with active or convalescent COVID-19. Material for sequencing was peripheral blood. CDR3 region: CASSPLGGGNMNTEAFF. DNA of the CDR3: TGTGCCAGCTCACCTTTGGGGGGGGGCAATATGAACACTGAAGCTTTCTTT.